These 13 T cell receptor beta chains came from one sample sequenced in a study of cytotoxic CD8 clonotypes in ibrutinib-treated CLL. The data were produced by immunoSEQ multiplex PCR, yet TCRdb's version contains in-frame clones alone and is incomplete. Of some 25,000 clones in the sample, just under 80% are singletons; the top ten hold roughly 9.5%. The starting material was PBMCs, obtained before ibrutinib treatment. The receptors were gathered from a human donor with chronic lymphocytic leukemia.

By share, this clone counts as medium-sized (0.01 to 0.1%). The chain uses TRBV7-8 and TRBJ2-3, with 7 bases that match TRBD2. The V gene end was trimmed by 4 bases and the J gene end by 1 base; junction bases not matched to a gene: 5. The CDR3 extends over 15 amino acids. CDR1 and CDR2 (germline): SGHVS, FQNEAQ. The CDR3 region is CASSSGGGGTDTQYF. CDR3 in DNA: TGTGCCAGCAGCTCTGGGGGGGGTGGCACAGATACGCAGTATTTT.

The chain combines TRBV7-9 with TRBJ2-3; 11 bases map to TRBD2. V gave up 8 bases and J gave up 2 bases; unmatched junction bases: 3. Germline CDR1 SEHNR, CDR2 FQNEAQ (reference sequence). CDR3 length: 14 amino acids. CDR3 protein: CASLAGGNTDTQYF. Written as DNA, the CDR3 is TGTGCCAGCCTAGCGGGAGGCAACACAGATACGCAGTATTTT.

The V call is TRBV15, the J call TRBJ2-3; maybe TRBD2 (7 bases). Trimming cost V 7 bases and J 2 bases, with 16 bases left between them. The CDR3 has 15 residues. The germline CDR1 and CDR2 sequences are LNHNV and YYDKDF (reference sequence). CDR3 amino acids: CATKTGGGDTDTQYF. The CDR3 DNA sequence: TGTGCCACCAAAACAGGAGGGGGGGACACAGATACGCAGTATTTT.

The chain carries TRBV18 and TRBJ2-3; 7 positions match TRBD2. This CDR3 has 15 amino acids. Germline V gene lookup returns CDR1 KGHSH and CDR2 LQKENI. Germline trimming cut 4 bases from V and 4 bases from J; bases unmatched to any gene: 8. The CDR3 loop is CASSLTRTSADTQYF. In DNA form, the CDR3 reads TGTGCCAGCTCACTAACTCGGACTAGTGCAGATACGCAGTATTTT.

The V and J genes are TRBV5-5 and TRBJ1-1, with a tentative D call TRBD1 (5 bases). Germline-derived CDR1 and CDR2 are SGHKS and YYEKEE (reference sequence). The CDR3 spans 15 residues. Trimming stripped 1 base from V and 7 bases from J, with 17 bases between. The CDR3 DNA reads as TGTGCCAGCAGCTTGAGCCCCGGGACGGCATATGAAGCTTTCTTT. Protein product: CASSLSPGTAYEAFF. The variable domain in full, with the rest retrieved from reference TRBV5-5 and TRBJ1-1, is DAGVTQSPTHLIKTRGQQVTLRCSPISGHKSVSWYQQVLGQGPQFIFQYYEKEERGRGNFPDRFSARQFPNYSSELNVNALLLGDSALYLCASSLSPGTAYEAFFGQGTRLTVV.

The CDR3 DNA sequence: TGTGCCAGCTCGCAGGGGAACGTAAACACTGAAGCTTTCTTT. Translation: CASSQGNVNTEAFF. V is TRBV18 and J is TRBJ1-1; tentative D call: TRBD1 (6 bases). The CDR3 has 14 residues. V was trimmed by 6 bases and J by 2 bases, leaving 13 bases between them. CDR1 and CDR2 from the germline V gene are KGHSH and LQKENI.

This chain joins TRBV2 and TRBJ2-2, with 8 bases that match TRBD1. The CDR3 is 17 residues long. V lost 1 base and J lost 4; bases outside the gene matches: 8. The germline V gene encodes CDR1 SNHLY and CDR2 FYNNEI. The CDR3 here is CASSEGSAGGVTGELFF. The CDR3 region has the DNA TGTGCCAGCAGTGAAGGTTCGGCAGGGGGCGTCACCGGGGAGCTGTTTTTT.

CDR3 in amino acids: CASSLSLADTQYF. The CDR3 region has the DNA TGCGCCAGCAGCTTGAGTTTGGCGGATACGCAGTATTTT. This chain connects TRBV5-1 to TRBJ2-3; D not certain. The CDR3 has 13 amino acids. V lost 1 base and J 6 bases, leaving 9 bases between the germline ends. From germline, CDR1 is SGHRS and CDR2 YFSETQ.

V and J are TRBV7-2 and TRBJ1-1; 9 positions agree with TRBD1. The CDR3 totals 14 residues. V trimming: 5 bases; J trimming: 5 bases; junction bases outside the gene matches: 6. The V gene's germline CDR1 is SGHTA and CDR2 FQGNSA. The DNA for the CDR3 is TGTGCCAGCAGCCGGGACAGGGCGGGGACTGAAGCTTTCTTT. This translates into CASSRDRAGTEAFF.

This chain's CDR3 is CASSDGTQNQQFF. The DNA for the CDR3 is TGTGCCAGCAGTGACGGTACCCAGAACCAGCAGTTCTTC. The chain has TRBV6-4 and TRBJ2-1; D gene unclear. CDR1 is MRHNA, CDR2 SNTAGT, per germline. The V gene lost 2 bases and the J gene lost 11 bases, with 13 bases spanning the gap. This CDR3 has 13 amino acids.

This clone has just one count. CDR3: CASSQDFRDTLTGELFF. CDR3 DNA: TGCGCCAGCAGCCAAGACTTCCGGGACACCCTAACCGGGGAGCTGTTTTTT. V and J are TRBV4-3 and TRBJ2-2, with D possibly matching TRBD1 (6 bases). The germline V gene encodes CDR1 LGHNA and CDR2 YSLEER. Trimming took off 0 bases at V and 5 bases at J, with 16 bases between the two ends. The CDR3 contains 17 residues.

The rearrangement uses TRBV11-3 and TRBJ2-7; 10 bases match TRBD2. Germline V gene sequence: CDR1 SGHNT, CDR2 YENEEA. Losses at the gene ends were 0 bases for V and 7 bases for J; bases not matched to a gene: 6. The CDR3 length is 15 residues. The CDR3 coding sequence is TGTGCCAGCAGCTTAGATCCACTAGCGGGAAGTGAGCAGTACTTC. It encodes CASSLDPLAGSEQYF.

This chain uses TRBV15 with TRBJ2-2; D is ambiguous. The CDR3 spans 16 residues. The ends were cut back, 1 base at V and 1 base at J, with 10 bases in the middle. The germline V gene encodes CDR1 LNHNV and CDR2 YYDKDF (reference sequence). The DNA for the CDR3 is TGTGCCACCAGCAGAGCTCAGGTCGGGAACACCGGGGAGCTGTTTTTT. Translation: CATSRAQVGNTGELFF. The full variable domain, its missing parts supplied by reference TRBV15 and TRBJ2-2, is DAMVIQNPRYQVTQFGKPVTLSCSQTLNHNVMYWYQQKSSQAPKLLFHYYDKDFNNEADTPDNFQSRRPNTSFCFLDIRSPGLGDTAMYLCATSRAQVGNTGELFFGEGSRLTVL.